The 25 T cell receptor beta chains given below trace back to one sample, sequenced in a study of OX40 agonist ivuxolimab in advanced cancers. Clones were sequenced by immunoSEQ multiplex PCR, and TCRdb holds only the in-frame ones, with some missing. The table has 50,000 to 80,000 clones, less than 95% seen once. The sequences come from CD4+ or CD8+ T cells sorted from blood, collected in a trial of the OX40 agonist ivuxolimab. These receptors were taken from an adult with an advanced solid tumor such as melanoma, head and neck, liver or kidney cancer.

The CDR3 sequence: CSVKRDSYEQYF. In DNA form, the CDR3 reads TGCAGCGTGAAGCGGGACTCCTACGAGCAGTACTTC. This chain joins TRBV29-1 and TRBJ2-7; 7 bases line up with TRBD2. The CDR3 spans 12 residues. Losses at the gene ends were 6 bases for V and 0 bases for J; bases not matched to a gene: 2. CDR1 and CDR2 from the germline V gene are SQVTM and ANQGSEA.

V is TRBV7-3 and J is TRBJ2-6; D is ambiguous. The V and J ends lost 0 bases and 2 bases respectively, with 2 bases between them. The CDR3 runs to 14 residues. CDR1 is SGHTA and CDR2 is FQGTGA in the germline V gene. The CDR3 region is CASSLTPGANVLTF. CDR3 bases: TGTGCCAGCAGCTTAACCCCTGGGGCCAACGTCCTGACTTTC.

The chain joins TRBV12-5 to TRBJ2-3; tentatively, D is TRBD1 (5 bases). In germline, CDR1 is LGHNT, CDR2 FRNRAP. This CDR3 spans 16 amino acids. Trimming shortened V by 1 base and J by 2 bases, and 13 bases separated the two germline ends. The CDR3 sequence: CASGLGLGRVTDTQYF. CDR3 nucleotides: TGTGCTAGTGGTTTGGGGTTGGGCAGGGTCACAGATACGCAGTATTTT. Full variable domain (outside the CDR3, taken from reference TRBV12-5 and TRBJ2-3): DARVTQTPRHKVTEMGQEVTMRCQPILGHNTVFWYRQTMMQGLELLAYFRNRAPLDDSGMPKDRFSAEMPDATLATLKIQPSEPRDSAVYFCASGLGLGRVTDTQYFGPGTRLTVL.

The J gene is TRBJ2-3, the V gene TRBV5-1; D is unclear. V was trimmed by 0 bases and J by 5 bases, leaving 13 bases between them. Germline CDR1 SGHRS, CDR2 YFSETQ. The CDR3 has 15 amino acids. CDR3 bases: TGCGCCAGCAGCTTGGAGCCCCGGCTGGGAGATACGCAGTATTTT. This codes for CASSLEPRLGDTQYF.

The CDR3, as DNA: TGTGCCAGCAGCCCCGAGGGCCTACTAGCGGGAGGGTCCCATGAGCAGTTCTTC. Translated: CASSPEGLLAGGSHEQFF. The chain is built from TRBV7-3 and TRBJ2-1; 13 bases are a match to TRBD2. CDR1 and CDR2 from the germline V gene are SGHTA and FQGTGA. The CDR3 length is 18 residues. The trim removed 5 bases at V and 8 bases at J, leaving 15 bases unmatched.

This rearrangement joins TRBV19 to TRBJ1-5; D is possibly TRBD1 (6 bases). Trimming stripped 7 bases from V and 3 bases from J, with 10 bases between. The CDR3 is 13 residues long. In germline, CDR1 is LNHDA, CDR2 SQIVND (reference sequence). The chain's CDR3 is CASTRDTNQPQHF. CDR3 nucleotides: TGTGCCAGTACGAGGGACACCAATCAGCCCCAGCATTTT.

Note on this clone: Other DNA sequences in the sample encode the same CDR3. The chain links TRBV5-1 to TRBJ2-7; D perhaps matches TRBD2 (5 bases). V was clipped by 4 bases and J by 0 bases, with 11 bases between them. CDR1 and CDR2 from the germline V gene are SGHRS and YFSETQ. The CDR3 contains 14 residues. The CDR3 sequence is CASSLQGSSYEQYF. The CDR3 nucleotides are TGCGCCAGCAGCCTGCAAGGGAGCTCCTACGAGCAGTACTTC.

This chain uses TRBV5-1 with TRBJ1-1; maybe TRBD1 (5 bases). This CDR3 is built from 14 residues. Per germline, CDR1 SGHRS and CDR2 YFSETQ. With 2 bases removed from V and 1 base from J, the gap between germline ends came to 9 bases. DNA for the CDR3: TGCGCCAGCAGCTTATCAGGGACGAACACTGAAGCTTTCTTT. Amino acid sequence: CASSLSGTNTEAFF.

This clone was seen a handful of times. The chain combines TRBV6-5 with TRBJ1-5, with TRBD1 identical over 7 bases. The CDR3 runs 13 residues. Germline CDR1 is MNHEY and CDR2 is SVGAGI. Unmatched junction bases numbered 5, after V lost 6 bases and J lost 6 bases. CDR3 region: CASRPRGSQPQHF. In DNA, the CDR3 is TGTGCCAGCAGGCCCAGGGGGAGTCAGCCCCAGCATTTT.

This chain links TRBV14 with TRBJ2-1; D may be TRBD1 (6 bases). This CDR3 is built from 16 residues. Trimming stripped 0 bases from V and 8 bases from J, with 17 bases between. Germline V gene sequence: CDR1 SGHDN, CDR2 FVKESK. CDR3 DNA sequence: TGTGCCAGCAGCCAAGAAATCAGGAACAGGGTTGATGAGCAGTTCTTC. This encodes CASSQEIRNRVDEQFF.

The V call is TRBV10-2, the J call TRBJ1-1; 7 nucleotides align to TRBD1. The CDR3 loop spans 13 amino acids. CDR1 and CDR2 from the germline V gene are WSHSY and SAAADI. Trimming took 7 bases from V and 0 from J; bases not matched to a gene: 2. CDR3 sequence: CASTGTVNTEAFF. The DNA for the CDR3 is TGCGCCAGCACAGGGACAGTGAACACTGAAGCTTTCTTT.

V usage is TRBV2 and J usage is TRBJ1-6, with 10 positions matching TRBD1. Germline lookup yields CDR1 SNHLY and CDR2 FYNNEI. This CDR3 region has 12 residues. V was clipped by 6 bases and J by 16 bases; unmatched bases: 6. The CDR3 DNA reads as TGTGCCAGCAGGGGACAGGGGATAGCTCTCCACTTT. Its translation is CASRGQGIALHF.

This chain joins TRBV2 and TRBJ1-4, with D possibly matching TRBD1 (6 bases). Germline V gene lookup returns CDR1 SNHLY and CDR2 FYNNEI. V was shortened by 8 bases and J by 2 bases, with 9 bases between the two germline ends. The length of the CDR3 is 13 residues. The CDR3 is CASLGGTNEKLFF. CDR3 in DNA: TGTGCCAGCCTAGGGGGGACTAATGAAAAACTGTTTTTT. Full variable domain (outside the CDR3, taken from reference TRBV2 and TRBJ1-4): EPEVTQTPSHQVTQMGQEVILRCVPISNHLYFYWYRQILGQKVEFLVSFYNNEISEKSEIFDDQFSVERPDGSNFTLKIRSTKLEDSAMYFCASLGGTNEKLFFGSGTQLSVL.

This clone has just one count. The chain employs TRBV28 and TRBJ2-6, with D hard to call. The germline V gene has CDR1 MDHEN and CDR2 SYDVKM. The CDR3 has 14 amino acids. V was shortened by 5 bases and J by 9 bases, with 14 bases between the two germline ends. The CDR3 loop is CASSKPQVVNVLTF. CDR3 sequence (DNA): TGTGCCAGCAGTAAACCCCAAGTTGTCAACGTCCTGACTTTC.

The genes are TRBV7-3 and TRBJ2-1; a weak D match, TRBD1 (6 bases). The CDR3 totals 13 residues. Trimming removed 5 bases at V and 4 bases at J, with 9 bases between. Germline V gene lookup returns CDR1 SGHTA and CDR2 FQGTGA. For the CDR3, the DNA is TGTGCCAGCAGCCTGGACAGTTACAATGAGCAGTTCTTC. Amino acid sequence: CASSLDSYNEQFF.

The V call is TRBV30, the J call TRBJ1-5; 7 bases are shared with TRBD1. After removal of 3 bases from V and 2 bases from J, the junction contained 4 bases not matched to a gene. The germline V gene has CDR1 GTSNPN and CDR2 SVGIG (reference sequence). The length of the CDR3 is 14 residues. The CDR3 DNA is TGTGCCTGGAGCAAGGACAGGCGCAATCAGCCCCAGCATTTT. This translates into CAWSKDRRNQPQHF. Full variable domain (outside the CDR3, taken from reference TRBV30 and TRBJ1-5): SQTIHQWPATLVQPVGSPLSLECTVEGTSNPNLYWYRQAAGRGLQLLFYSVGIGQISSEVPQNLSASRPQDRQFILSSKKLLLSDSGFYLCAWSKDRRNQPQHFGDGTRLSIL.

This clone was observed once. The chain uses TRBV29-1 and TRBJ2-6; D remains unclear. The CDR3 sequence is 13 residues long. With 6 bases removed from V and 0 bases from J, the gap between germline ends came to 6 bases. Germline assignment: CDR1 SQVTM and CDR2 ANQGSEA. In nucleotides, the CDR3 is TGCAGCGTCGGTTTCTCTGGGGCCAACGTCCTGACTTTC. It specifies CSVGFSGANVLTF.

This chain links TRBV2 with TRBJ2-3; D is possibly TRBD1 or TRBD2 (5 bases each). This CDR3 comprises 15 residues. Germline CDR1 and CDR2: SNHLY and FYNNEI. Trimming cost V 3 bases and J 1 base, with 11 bases left between them. The CDR3 here is CASSDWGFGTDTQYF. The CDR3 DNA reads TGTGCCAGCAGTGACTGGGGGTTCGGCACAGATACGCAGTATTTT.

The J gene is TRBJ2-7, the V gene TRBV28, with 10 bases matching TRBD1. V lost 6 bases, J lost 3 bases, and 11 bases stayed unmatched. Germline V gene sequence: CDR1 MDHEN, CDR2 SYDVKM. This CDR3 has 16 amino acids. The CDR3 sequence is CASSSSGGQGLYEQYF. CDR3 bases: TGTGCCAGCAGCTCATCCGGGGGACAGGGGCTCTACGAGCAGTACTTC. The complete variable domain, with remaining parts taken from reference TRBV28 and TRBJ2-7, reads DVKVTQSSRYLVKRTGEKVFLECVQDMDHENMFWYRQDPGLGLRLIYFSYDVKMKEKGDIPEGYSVSREKKERFSLILESASTNQTSMYLCASSSSGGQGLYEQYFGPGTRLTVT.

The J gene is TRBJ2-1, the V gene TRBV7-3; 13 nucleotides agree with TRBD2. Trimming at V came to 2 bases and at J to 5 bases, leaving 3 bases not matched to a gene. This CDR3 comprises 16 residues. CDR1 and CDR2 from the germline V gene are SGHTA and FQGTGA. CDR3 residues: CASSLGGLAGDNEQFF. The CDR3 DNA reads as TGTGCCAGCAGCTTAGGAGGACTAGCGGGAGACAATGAGCAGTTCTTC. Full variable domain (rest looked up from reference TRBV7-3 and TRBJ2-1): GAGVSQTPSNKVTEKGKYVELRCDPISGHTALYWYRQSLGQGPEFLIYFQGTGAADDSGLPNDRFFAVRPEGSVSTLKIQRTERGDSAVYLCASSLGGLAGDNEQFFGPGTRLTVL.

The chain recombines TRBV16 with TRBJ1-2; D remains ambiguous. V dropped 1 base and J dropped 8 bases, with 11 bases sitting between them. This CDR3 is 13 amino acids long. Germline values: CDR1 KGHSY, CDR2 FQNENV. CDR3 sequence (DNA): TGTGCCAGCAGCCAATTCATGGGCTACGGCTACACCTTC. Its protein is CASSQFMGYGYTF.

The chain combines TRBV29-1 with TRBJ2-1; no clear D. The ends were cut back, 2 bases at V and 9 bases at J, with 17 bases in the middle. The CDR3 runs 14 residues. Germline V gene lookup returns CDR1 SQVTM and CDR2 ANQGSEA. CDR3 bases: TGCAGCGTTGAACGTGGGGTTTTGGGCGGTGAGCAGTTCTTC. Amino acid sequence: CSVERGVLGGEQFF.

This clone was seen a single time. The chain links TRBV6-1 to TRBJ2-1, with 12 positions matching TRBD2. V shed 7 bases and J 9 bases; nucleotides not matched to a gene: 10. The CDR3 runs 15 residues. Per germline, CDR1 MNHNS and CDR2 SASEGT. CDR3 residues: CASTRRTSGTTEQFF. The CDR3 DNA reads as TGTGCCAGCACCAGAAGGACTAGCGGGACCACTGAGCAGTTCTTC.

V usage is TRBV29-1 and J usage is TRBJ2-2, with D perhaps TRBD2 (6 bases). V lost 4 bases, J lost 4 bases, and 7 bases lay in between. The V gene's germline CDR1 is SQVTM and CDR2 ANQGSEA. The CDR3 loop spans 12 amino acids. The CDR3 reads CSVVGGTGELFF. DNA for the CDR3: TGCAGCGTTGTCGGGGGCACCGGGGAGCTGTTTTTT.

The chain joins TRBV5-5 to TRBJ2-2; D unclear. The CDR3 has 13 residues. Trimming cost V 5 bases and J 6 bases, with 11 bases left between them. Germline V gives CDR1 SGHKS, CDR2 YYEKEE (reference sequence). This CDR3 reads CASSQLVAGELFF. CDR3 sequence (DNA): TGTGCCAGCAGTCAGTTGGTGGCCGGGGAGCTGTTTTTT.